The 20 T cell receptor beta chains reported below all come from one sample, sequenced in a study of cytomegalovirus exposure and HLA in healthy donors. Use of 60 Vbeta and 13 Jbeta primers characterized the PCR. The method was immunoSEQ multiplex PCR; TCRdb's version includes in-frame clones alone and lacks a portion of them. Its listing shows 65,000 to 95,000 clones. Sequenced: PBMCs. All receptors come from a man aged 30 to 45 in good health and CMV-seronegative.

V is TRBV4-1 and J is TRBJ1-4, with 7 bases aligning to TRBD1. Germline CDR1 reads MGHRA; CDR2 reads YSYEKL. J gave up 0 bases and V 3 bases, and 10 bases lay outside the gene matches. The CDR3 has 18 residues. DNA for the CDR3: TGCGCCAGCAGCCACCAGGGGGGCAGGAGTACAACTAATGAAAAACTGTTTTTT. Protein sequence: CASSHQGGRSTTNEKLFF.

The CDR3 sequence: CASGQLYGYTF. DNA for the CDR3: TGTGCCTCGGGACAGCTCTATGGCTACACCTTC. The rearrangement links TRBV10-3 to TRBJ1-2, with TRBD1 matching 7 bases. The junction had 4 bases not matched to a gene; V was cut back by 11 bases and J by 4 bases. This CDR3 region has 11 residues. Germline-derived CDR1 and CDR2 are ENHRY and SYGVKD.

The chain joins TRBV5-4 to TRBJ2-7; possibly TRBD1 for D (5 bases). The CDR3 spans 14 residues. V was cut by 4 bases and J by 3 bases, with 14 bases left in between. The germline V gene has CDR1 SGHNT and CDR2 YYREEE (reference sequence). DNA of the CDR3: TGTGCCAGCAGCACGACAGTGGGCGACTACGAGCAGTACTTC. It codes for CASSTTVGDYEQYF.

V is TRBV18 and J is TRBJ2-5; TRBD2 is a possible D gene (5 bases). The CDR3 extends over 13 amino acids. V lost 2 bases and J 3 bases, leaving 7 bases between the germline ends. Germline assignment: CDR1 KGHSH and CDR2 LQKENI. The DNA for the CDR3 is TGTGCCAGCTCACCATCGAGGGAAGAGACCCAGTACTTC. The encoded protein is CASSPSREETQYF.

V usage is TRBV5-6 and J usage is TRBJ2-7; the match to TRBD1 covers 8 bases. With V trimmed by 1 base and J by 3 bases, 9 bases remained unmatched. There are 16 residues in the CDR3. The V gene's germline CDR1 is SGHDT and CDR2 YYEEEE. As DNA, the CDR3 is TGTGCCAGCAGCTTGAAACCTGGACAGGGAATCTACGAGCAGTACTTC. This encodes CASSLKPGQGIYEQYF.

DNA for the CDR3: TGTGCCAGCAGCTTACTAGGGGACTTTCCGGTGGCAACTAATGAAAAACTGTTTTTT. Its translation: CASSLLGDFPVATNEKLFF. J is TRBJ1-4 and V is TRBV7-9, with D possibly TRBD1 on 5 matching bases. The CDR3 contains 19 residues. Germline V lookup: CDR1 SEHNR, CDR2 FQNEAQ (reference sequence). V lost 2 bases and J lost 0, with 19 bases in between.

The V and J genes are TRBV9 and TRBJ2-5; 7 bases line up with TRBD2. The J call may be incorrect, as the DNA end agrees better with TRBJ2-7. This CDR3 region has 15 residues. Germline assignment: CDR1 SGDLS and CDR2 YYNGEE. As DNA, the CDR3 is TGTGCCAGCAGCGTAGCCGGACTAGGTCCCTACGAGCAGTACTTC. Translation gives CASSVAGLGPYEQYF.

The rearrangement uses TRBV4-1 and TRBJ1-1, with 8 nucleotides matching TRBD1. Germline values: CDR1 MGHRA, CDR2 YSYEKL. V lost 3 bases, J lost 0 bases, and 9 bases stayed unmatched. This CDR3 has 17 residues. The chain's CDR3 is CASSHLPRQGMNTEAFF. CDR3 in DNA: TGCGCCAGCAGCCACCTCCCCCGACAGGGGATGAACACTGAAGCTTTCTTT.

The DNA of the CDR3 is TGTGCCAGCTCACCACCGGGACAACTAGGTCAAGGCGAAAAACTGTTTTTT. Residues: CASSPPGQLGQGEKLFF. The J gene is TRBJ1-4, the V gene TRBV18; the D gene is possibly TRBD1 (6 bases). The CDR3 has 17 residues. The V gene lost 0 bases and the J gene lost 8 bases, with 19 bases spanning the gap. Germline CDR1 KGHSH, CDR2 LQKENI.

This sequence joins TRBV2 and TRBJ1-2, with D maybe TRBD1 (5 bases). Looked up from germline, CDR1 is SNHLY and CDR2 is FYNNEI. The ends were cut back, 2 bases at V and 4 bases at J, with 11 bases in the middle. This CDR3 is built from 14 residues. Here the CDR3 reads CASSEWGGGYGYTF. CDR3 nucleotide sequence: TGTGCCAGCAGTGAATGGGGGGGAGGCTATGGCTACACCTTC. Full variable domain (missing parts from reference TRBV2 and TRBJ1-2): EPEVTQTPSHQVTQMGQEVILRCVPISNHLYFYWYRQILGQKVEFLVSFYNNEISEKSEIFDDQFSVERPDGSNFTLKIRSTKLEDSAMYFCASSEWGGGYGYTFGSGTRLTVV.

The chain links TRBV6-5 to TRBJ1-2, with 7 nucleotides matching TRBD1. Germline CDR1 and CDR2: MNHEY and SVGAGI. This CDR3 has 14 amino acids. Trimming at V came to 2 bases and at J to 6 bases, leaving 6 bases not matched to a gene. CDR3 nucleotides: TGTGCCAGCAGTTACATGGCAGGGGGAAATGGCTACACCTTC. Residues: CASSYMAGGNGYTF.

The chain joins TRBV2 to TRBJ1-2, with TRBD1 matching over 8 bases. The V gene's germline CDR1 is SNHLY and CDR2 FYNNEI. With 2 bases clipped from V and 8 bases from J, the junction kept 10 bases outside the gene matches. The CDR3 length is 15 residues. CDR3 protein: CASSEPRQGSEGYTF. CDR3 in DNA: TGTGCCAGCAGTGAACCCAGACAGGGGTCCGAGGGCTACACCTTC.

This rearrangement joins TRBV7-8 to TRBJ2-7; 7 positions match TRBD1. In germline, CDR1 is SGHVS, CDR2 FQNEAQ. V trimming: 1 base; J trimming: 2 bases; junction bases outside the gene matches: 8. The CDR3 covers 16 residues. CDR3 sequence reads: CASSLERQGRTYEQYF. The DNA of the CDR3 is TGTGCCAGCAGCTTAGAGAGACAGGGTCGAACCTACGAGCAGTACTTC.

The V gene is TRBV15, the J gene TRBJ1-1, with a possible D match to TRBD1 (5 bases). Germline assignment: CDR1 LNHNV and CDR2 YYDKDF (reference sequence). V lost 0 bases, J lost 2 bases, and 22 bases lay in between. The CDR3 covers 19 residues. DNA of the CDR3: TGTGCCACCAGCAGAGATCGGTTTAAGGGGTCGGCCCTTAACACTGAAGCTTTCTTT. This translates into CATSRDRFKGSALNTEAFF.

The chain uses TRBV6-6 and TRBJ1-5; 7 positions match TRBD1. V lost 10 bases and J lost 2; bases outside the gene matches: 8. CDR1 and CDR2 (germline): MNHNY, SVGAGI (reference sequence). CDR3 length: 14 amino acids. DNA for the CDR3: TGTGCCACCCAGGGGGGATGGGGCAATCAGCCCCAGCATTTT. It codes for CATQGGWGNQPQHF.

This chain links TRBV10-3 with TRBJ1-2; the D is unclear. Germline-derived CDR1 and CDR2 are ENHRY and SYGVKD. V lost 11 bases to trimming and J lost 2 bases, with 12 bases between them. The CDR3 runs 12 residues. CDR3 in amino acids: CAFQDFNYGYTF. Written as DNA, the CDR3 is TGTGCCTTCCAGGACTTCAACTATGGCTACACCTTC.

CDR3 nucleotide sequence: TGTGCCAGCAGCTTAGATCGGGTGGCTTTCTATGGCTACACCTTC. It encodes CASSLDRVAFYGYTF. This chain uses TRBV11-3 with TRBJ1-2, with no clear D. V was trimmed by 0 bases and J by 4 bases, leaving 12 bases between them. Germline CDR1 reads SGHNT; CDR2 reads YENEEA. The CDR3 runs 15 residues.

The CDR3 nucleotides are TGCGCCAGCAGCTTTGGGACAGGGGATTACAATGAGCAGTTCTTC. Translated, it gives CASSFGTGDYNEQFF. This chain uses TRBV5-1 with TRBJ2-1; 10 bases are shared with TRBD1. The CDR3 is 15 amino acids. The V gene's germline CDR1 is SGHRS and CDR2 YFSETQ. V trimming: 2 bases; J trimming: 4 bases; junction bases outside the gene matches: 3. The full variable domain, rest sourced from reference TRBV5-1 and TRBJ2-1, is KAGVTQTPRYLIKTRGQQVTLSCSPISGHRSVSWYQQTPGQGLQFLFEYFSETQRNKGNFPGRFSGRQFSNSRSEMNVSTLELGDSALYLCASSFGTGDYNEQFFGPGTRLTVL.

The V gene is TRBV7-9, the J gene TRBJ1-1; D unresolved. This CDR3 is 13 amino acids long. Trimming left V 5 bases short and J 7 bases short, with 14 bases between. Per the germline V gene, CDR1 is SEHNR and CDR2 is FQNEAQ (reference sequence). CDR3 nucleotides: TGTGCCAGCAGCCCAGACACCCTCGATGAAGCTTTCTTT. It encodes CASSPDTLDEAFF.

The V gene is TRBV30, the J gene TRBJ2-5; the match to TRBD2 covers 12 bases. This CDR3 has 17 residues. The V and J ends lost 4 bases and 4 bases, in that order; junction bases with no gene match: 13. Looked up from germline, CDR1 is GTSNPN and CDR2 is SVGIG (reference sequence). CDR3: CAWTSGTSGLGGETQYF. The DNA for the CDR3 is TGTGCCTGGACTTCCGGGACTAGCGGGCTTGGGGGAGAGACCCAGTACTTC.